This T cell receptor (beta chain) was documented in a study of blood T cell repertoires in COVID-19. TCRdb's copy holds only in-frame clones and misses some; the assay was immunoSEQ multiplex PCR. The sample gives approximately 190,000 clones, over 75% of which show up once; approximately 6.1% is in the top ten. The TCR originated in an older man with acute or convalescent COVID-19. What was sequenced was peripheral blood.

The CDR3 DNA sequence: TGTGCCAGCCGTATCTACACCGGGGAGCTGTTTTTT. It specifies CASRIYTGELFF. The chain has TRBV11-2 and TRBJ2-2; D not resolved. The germline V gene has CDR1 SGHAT and CDR2 FQNNGV. V gave up 8 bases and J gave up 3 bases, with 7 bases separating them. This CDR3 has 12 amino acids.